This T cell receptor (beta chain) is drawn from a study of cytomegalovirus exposure and HLA in healthy donors. The CDR3 sequence is 16 residues long. Trimming stripped 3 bases from V and 5 bases from J, with 17 bases between. CDR1 and CDR2 from the germline V gene are MGHRA and YSYEKL. The protocol was immunoSEQ multiplex PCR, while the TCRdb copy is restricted to in-frame clones and leaves out a portion. The data contain tens of thousands of clones, 85% to 95% of them seen just once; the ten biggest clones take up about 0.61%. The source is a man aged 18-30 years in good health and CMV-seronegative. This sequence joins TRBV4-1 and TRBJ2-1, with D perhaps matching TRBD2 (6 bases). The specimen was PBMCs. The CDR3 DNA sequence: TGCGCCAGCAGCCATGATTACGGGGGAGGTCACAATGAGCAGTTCTTC. This gives the protein CASSHDYGGGHNEQFF.